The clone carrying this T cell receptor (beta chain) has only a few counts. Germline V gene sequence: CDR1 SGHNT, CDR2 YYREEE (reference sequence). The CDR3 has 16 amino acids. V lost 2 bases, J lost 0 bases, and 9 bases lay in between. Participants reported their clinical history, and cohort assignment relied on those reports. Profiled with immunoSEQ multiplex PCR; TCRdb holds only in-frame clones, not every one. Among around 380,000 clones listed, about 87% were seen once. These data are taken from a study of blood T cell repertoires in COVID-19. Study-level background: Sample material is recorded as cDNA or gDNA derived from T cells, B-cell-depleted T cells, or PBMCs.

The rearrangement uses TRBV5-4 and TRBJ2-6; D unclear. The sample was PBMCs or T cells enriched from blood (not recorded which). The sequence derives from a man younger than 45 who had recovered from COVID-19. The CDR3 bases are TGTGCCAGCAGCTTACACCGAAGCTCTGGGGCCAACGTCCTGACTTTC. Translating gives CASSLHRSSGANVLTF.